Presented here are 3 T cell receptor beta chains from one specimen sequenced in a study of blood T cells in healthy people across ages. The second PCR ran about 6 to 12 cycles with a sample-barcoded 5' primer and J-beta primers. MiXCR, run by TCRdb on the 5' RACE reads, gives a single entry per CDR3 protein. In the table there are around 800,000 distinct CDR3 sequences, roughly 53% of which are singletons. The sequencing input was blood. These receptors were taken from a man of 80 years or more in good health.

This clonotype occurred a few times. CDR3 nucleotide sequence: TGTGCCAGCAGTGGGTCGGGAGGGGCGGGAGCTTACTACGAGCAGTACTTC. Translation: CASSGSGGAGAYYEQYF. The rearrangement joins TRBV2 to TRBJ2-7, with 8 bases aligning to TRBD2. Germline V lookup: CDR1 SNHLY, CDR2 FYNNEI. This CDR3 has 17 amino acids. V lost 4 bases to trimming and J lost 3 bases; unmatched junction nucleotides: 14.

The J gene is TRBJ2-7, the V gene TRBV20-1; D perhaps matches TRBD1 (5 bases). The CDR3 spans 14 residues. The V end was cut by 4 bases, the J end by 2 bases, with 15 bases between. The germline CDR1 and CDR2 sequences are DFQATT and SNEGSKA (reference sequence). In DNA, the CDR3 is TGCAGTGCTAAAAGTCGCGACAGAGCCTACGAGCAGTACTTC. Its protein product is CSAKSRDRAYEQYF.

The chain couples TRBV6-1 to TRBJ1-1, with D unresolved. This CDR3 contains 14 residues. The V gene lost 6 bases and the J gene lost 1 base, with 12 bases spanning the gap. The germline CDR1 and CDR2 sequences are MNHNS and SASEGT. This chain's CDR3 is CASSVRYKNTEAFF. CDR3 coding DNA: TGTGCCAGCAGCGTAAGGTACAAGAACACTGAAGCTTTCTTT.